Listed below are T cell receptor beta chains from one sample, sequenced in a study of shared clonotypes between healthy human individuals. Libraries were prepared by immunoSEQ multiplex PCR; TCRdb keeps only in-frame clonotypes and omits some of them. Here the sample spans fewer than 700,000 clones, around 78% being singletons. Specimen: PBMCs. The source is a woman between 40 and 55 years old in good health. Some clones in this sample may be carry-over from other donors' samples. Both conserved end residues are part of each CDR3. The order of the fields is D gene, clone size, J gene, V gene, CDR3 DNA, CDR3 protein. D genes are given only for firm matches. Clone size is given for some rows only: seen once, a few or many times, or a class if the clone is expanded.

NA,once,TRBJ1-4,TRBV2,TGTGCCAGCAGTTCTGGACGCGATGAAAAACTGTTTTTT,CASSSGRDEKLFF
NA,NA,TRBJ2-5,TRBV6-1,TGTGCCAGCAGTGATTCATTCGGGAAAAAAGAGACCCAGTACTTC,CASSDSFGKKETQYF
NA,NA,TRBJ2-2,TRBV2,TGTGCCAGCAGCCATGGCCCCCCGGGCGGGGAGCTGTTTTTT,CASSHGPPGGELFF
NA,NA,TRBJ2-6,TRBV29-1,TGCAGCGTTGTTCAGGACCCCTCTGGGGCCAACGTCCTGACTTTC,CSVVQDPSGANVLTF
NA,NA,TRBJ1-2,TRBV4-1,TGCGCCAGCAGCCAAGATGAAGGGGACGGTAGATATAGGGGCTACACCTTC,CASSQDEGDGRYRGYTF
NA,NA,TRBJ2-1,TRBV27,TGTGCCAGCAGTCTCCGGGGTAATGAGCAGTTCTTC,CASSLRGNEQFF
NA,NA,TRBJ2-3,TRBV29-1,TGCAGCGTTGAAGGAGACAGAAACACAGATACGCAGTATTTT,CSVEGDRNTDTQYF
NA,NA,TRBJ2-2,TRBV11-3,TGTGCCAGCAGCTACACGAACACCGGGGAGCTGTTTTTT,CASSYTNTGELFF
NA,once,TRBJ2-2,TRBV30,TGTGCCTGGAGTGCGAGTCCAGCTGGCACCGGGGAGCTGTTTTTT,CAWSASPAGTGELFF
TRBD1,NA,TRBJ2-7,TRBV27,TGTGCCAGCAGTTTCGGGCAGGGGGCGAAGCAGTACTTC,CASSFGQGAKQYF
NA,NA,TRBJ1-2,TRBV9,TGTGCCAGCAGCGTAGGGGCTACACCGGACTATGGCTACACCTTC,CASSVGATPDYGYTF
NA,NA,TRBJ2-2,TRBV7-9,TGTGCCAGCAGCTTCGGCTATACCACCGGGGAGCTGTTTTTT,CASSFGYTTGELFF
NA,NA,TRBJ2-6,TRBV19,TGTGCCAGTAGTATGGGGATCGGGGCCAACGTCCTGACTTTC,CASSMGIGANVLTF
NA,NA,TRBJ1-5,TRBV11-2,TGTGCCAGCAGCTTGGGCAGGGAGAGACCAAGCAATCAGCCCCAGCATTTT,CASSLGRERPSNQPQHF
NA,NA,TRBJ2-3,TRBV4-1,TGCGCCAGCAGCCAAGAGGGCGGTGTCCTAAATACGCAGTATTTT,CASSQEGGVLNTQYF
TRBD1,NA,TRBJ2-7,TRBV6-1,TGTGCCAGCATCGGACAGGGATCATGGGAGCAGTACTTC,CASIGQGSWEQYF
TRBD1,NA,TRBJ2-7,TRBV10-3,TGTGCCATCAGTGAGTGGGACAGGGGTCCCTACGAGCAGTACTTC,CAISEWDRGPYEQYF
NA,NA,TRBJ2-2,TRBV11-3,TGTGCCAGCAGCTTAGTGGGCGGCGACACCGGGGAGCTGTTTTTT,CASSLVGGDTGELFF
NA,NA,TRBJ2-5,TRBV11-2,TGTGCCAGCAGCTTGAGTAATGGCTTGGGGGGAGCACAAGAGACCCAGTACTTC,CASSLSNGLGGAQETQYF
TRBD1,once,TRBJ1-2,TRBV27,TGTGCCAGCAGTTCCGCCGGGACAGGGACATCTGGCTACACCTTC,CASSSAGTGTSGYTF
TRBD2,NA,TRBJ2-1,TRBV28,TGTGCCAGCAGTGTTGCGGGACTAGCGGACTACAATGAGCAGTTCTTC,CASSVAGLADYNEQFF
NA,NA,TRBJ1-2,TRBV19,TGTGCCAGTAGGACATCCGGGACTTTCCTTTCTGGCTACACCTTC,CASRTSGTFLSGYTF
TRBD1,NA,TRBJ1-2,TRBV28,TGTGCCAGCAGTTTGTCCGGGACAGGGGGCTATGGCTACACCTTC,CASSLSGTGGYGYTF
TRBD1,NA,TRBJ2-7,TRBV5-1,TGCGCCAGCAGCCTGCCCGGACAGGGTGCTCTCGAGCAGTACTTC,CASSLPGQGALEQYF
TRBD2,NA,TRBJ2-3,TRBV6-1,TGTGCCAGCAGTGAAGTCCTAGCGGGAGTGGGGGGGAATACGCAGTATTTT,CASSEVLAGVGGNTQYF
TRBD2,NA,TRBJ2-7,TRBV27,TGTGCCAGCAGTTTACGGCTAGCGGGGGGCCCCCCCTACGAGCAGTACTTC,CASSLRLAGGPPYEQYF
TRBD2,NA,TRBJ2-7,TRBV30,TGTGCCTGGAGACTAGCGGGAAACTCCTACGAGCAGTACTTC,CAWRLAGNSYEQYF
NA,few,TRBJ2-5,TRBV2,TGTGCCAGCACCGAAAGGAGTGGGGGAGAGACCCAGTACTTC,CASTERSGGETQYF
NA,NA,TRBJ2-7,TRBV28,TGTGCCAGGAGGCCCGAGACCTACGAGCAGTACTTC,CARRPETYEQYF
NA,NA,TRBJ1-6,TRBV25-1,TGTGCCAGCAGTCAAACTACAGGGTGGCCCTCCCCACCCCTCCACTTT,CASSQTTGWPSPPLHF
NA,many,TRBJ1-1,TRBV9,TGTGCCAGCAGCGTAGGCGTGGGAAGTGAAGCTTTCTTT,CASSVGVGSEAFF
NA,NA,TRBJ2-7,TRBV5-4,TGTGCCAGCAGCTCCCCGATGTCCTCCGACTACGAGCAGTACTTC,CASSSPMSSDYEQYF
NA,NA,TRBJ2-7,TRBV5-4,TGTGCCAGCAGCTTGGTAGGGAAGGACTACGAGCAGTACTTC,CASSLVGKDYEQYF
NA,NA,TRBJ2-2,TRBV5-1,TGCGCCAGCAGCTTGCTGACAGGAGGCACCGGGGAGCTGTTTTTT,CASSLLTGGTGELFF
NA,NA,TRBJ2-1,TRBV4-1,TGCGCCAGCAGCCAAAGCGAGATCTACAATGAGCAGTTCTTC,CASSQSEIYNEQFF
NA,NA,TRBJ1-2,TRBV5-1,TGCGCCAGCAGCAAGGTCGTGGCAGCTTCAATATATGGCTACACCTTC,CASSKVVAASIYGYTF
TRBD1,NA,TRBJ2-1,TRBV9,TGTGCCAGCAGCGTTGGACAGGGTTGGGGTGAGCAGTTCTTC,CASSVGQGWGEQFF
NA,NA,TRBJ2-2,TRBV9,TGTGCCAGCAGCGTAGCGGGAGTGAACACCGGGGAGCTGTTTTTT,CASSVAGVNTGELFF
NA,NA,TRBJ1-1,TRBV7-9,TGTGCCAGCAGCTTAGAGGGAGGCACTGAAGCTTTCTTT,CASSLEGGTEAFF
NA,NA,TRBJ2-1,TRBV10-3,TGTGCCATCAGTGAAAGGGGAGTTATCACTGAGCAGTTCTTC,CAISERGVITEQFF
TRBD2,NA,TRBJ2-7,TRBV7-2,TGTGCCAGCAGCTTAGAAGCGGGAGGGTGGTACGAGCAGTACTTC,CASSLEAGGWYEQYF
TRBD2,NA,TRBJ2-3,TRBV5-1,TGCGCCAGCAGCTTGTGGGGACTAAAGGGTCCGCAGTATTTT,CASSLWGLKGPQYF
NA,NA,TRBJ2-7,TRBV4-3,TGCGCCAGCAGCCAAGCGGCAGGGGCCTACGAGCAGTACTTC,CASSQAAGAYEQYF
NA,NA,TRBJ2-2,TRBV6-5,TGTGCCAGCAGTTTCCGGACGGCGAACACCGGGGAGCTGTTTTTT,CASSFRTANTGELFF
NA,NA,TRBJ2-6,TRBV5-1,TGCGCCAGCAGCTTGGAGGCTGGGGCCAACGTCCTGACTTTC,CASSLEAGANVLTF
TRBD1,NA,TRBJ1-2,TRBV10-3,TGTGCCATCAGTGCGGAGACAGGGGGCTATGGCTACACCTTC,CAISAETGGYGYTF
TRBD2,NA,TRBJ2-3,TRBV2,TGTGCCAGCAGTGACCTAGCGGGGGATACGCAGTATTTT,CASSDLAGDTQYF
NA,NA,TRBJ2-5,TRBV5-1,TGCGCCAGCAGCTTGGGGCAGAAAGAGACCCAGTACTTC,CASSLGQKETQYF
TRBD2,NA,TRBJ2-1,TRBV7-2,TGTGCCAGCAGCTGGACAGGGTCCACTAGCGGGAGGGCCTTTGAGCAGTTCTTC,CASSWTGSTSGRAFEQFF
NA,NA,TRBJ2-4,TRBV28,TGTGCCAGCAGTTGGAGACTGCCAGCCAAAAACATTCAGTACTTC,CASSWRLPAKNIQYF
NA,NA,TRBJ2-2,TRBV29-1,TGCAGCGTTGGACCGGGACTGATTTCCACCGGGGAGCTGTTTTTT,CSVGPGLISTGELFF
TRBD2,NA,TRBJ2-3,TRBV2,TGTGCCAGCAGTGAAGCCTGGGGACTAGCGGGAGGGATAGATACGCAGTATTTT,CASSEAWGLAGGIDTQYF
NA,NA,TRBJ1-2,TRBV7-8,TGTGCCAGCAGCTTTTCTTCGACAGGATACGGCTACACCTTC,CASSFSSTGYGYTF
NA,NA,TRBJ1-1,TRBV7-2,TGTGCCAGCAGCTCGTACACTGAAGCTTTCTTT,CASSSYTEAFF
NA,few,TRBJ1-1,TRBV28,TGTGCCAGCAGTTTAGTGCGGAACACTGAAGCTTTCTTT,CASSLVRNTEAFF
NA,NA,TRBJ2-3,TRBV6-1,TGTGCCAGCAGGGGGCCCGGGACAGATACGCAGTATTTT,CASRGPGTDTQYF
TRBD1,once,TRBJ1-3,TRBV7-6,TGTGCCAGCAGCCGACAGGGTACGGGAAACACCATATATTTT,CASSRQGTGNTIYF
NA,NA,TRBJ1-4,TRBV30,TGTGCCTGGAACTCGGGGACCGAGGGTGAAAAACTGTTTTTT,CAWNSGTEGEKLFF